A selection of T cell receptor beta chains follows, all from one sample in a study of control samples from healthy donors and cancer patients. The repertoire was sequenced with immunoSEQ multiplex PCR; TCRdb's copy has only in-frame clones and lacks some. The sample consists of 150,000 or so clones, about 94% of them appearing once. Sequenced material: blood. These receptors all stem from a man aged 35 to 55 in good health. Both conserved end residues are part of each CDR3. D genes are given only for firm matches. The size entry is marked missing in some rows and otherwise reads once, few, many or a size class.

CDR3 DNA	CDR3 protein	CDR3 length	J gene	D gene	V gene	clone size
TGTGCCAGCAGTGAACGGGGGGCAAACAATGAGCAGTTCTTC	CASSERGANNEQFF	14	TRBJ2-1	-	TRBV6-4	-
TGCGCCAGCAGCCACGGGGGACTAGCGGGGGTGGGGACCGGGGAGCTGTTTTTT	CASSHGGLAGVGTGELFF	18	TRBJ2-2	TRBD2	TRBV4-1	-
TGTGCCAGCAGCTCCATTACCTTGGGGACTAGCGGGGGACCCGGGGAGCTGTTTTTT	CASSSITLGTSGGPGELFF	19	TRBJ2-2	-	TRBV12-1	-
TGTGCCAGCAGCTTGGATAGCGGAGGGGGCTATGGCTACACCTTC	CASSLDSGGGYGYTF	15	TRBJ1-2	-	TRBV7-9	once
TGTGCCAGTAGTAGTTATGTCGGGAACGAGCAGTACTTC	CASSSYVGNEQYF	13	TRBJ2-7	-	TRBV19	-
TGTGCCACCAGCAGTGACCGTACCGTTGGAAACACCATATATTTT	CATSSDRTVGNTIYF	15	TRBJ1-3	-	TRBV15	-
TGCGCCAGCGGGCCAGGGACAGGGGATGCCGTGGGGTATGGCTACACCTTC	CASGPGTGDAVGYGYTF	17	TRBJ1-2	TRBD1	TRBV5-1	once
TGTGCCAGCAGGGGGGTGGCAAGCAACTATGGCTACACCTTC	CASRGVASNYGYTF	14	TRBJ1-2	-	TRBV2	-
TGTGCCAGCAGTTTCGGAGCGGATCAGCCCCAGCATTTT	CASSFGADQPQHF	13	TRBJ1-5	-	TRBV12-3/TRBV12-4	-
TGTGCCAGTAGTATCTTTACAGGGGGCATATATGGCTACACCTTC	CASSIFTGGIYGYTF	15	TRBJ1-2	TRBD1	TRBV19	-
TGTGCCAGTTCGGGACAGAAAGGTCCTAGCAATCAGCCCCAGCATTTT	CASSGQKGPSNQPQHF	16	TRBJ1-5	TRBD1	TRBV19	-
TGTGCCAGCAGCTTAGTTGGGACAGGGCTTACGAACACCGGGGAGCTGTTTTTT	CASSLVGTGLTNTGELFF	18	TRBJ2-2	TRBD1	TRBV7-9	-
TGTGCCAGCAGCGAGGCAGGGGTTGAGGAGCCCCAGCATTTT	CASSEAGVEEPQHF	14	TRBJ1-5	-	TRBV9	-
TGTGCCACCTCATGGACAACTAATGAAAAACTGTTTTTT	CATSWTTNEKLFF	13	TRBJ1-4	-	TRBV6-6	-
TGTGCCAGCAGTTATGTACTGAACACTGAAGCTTTCTTT	CASSYVLNTEAFF	13	TRBJ1-1	-	TRBV6-5	-
TGCGCCAGCAGCTTGGAGGCAAGCACTGAAGCTTTCTTT	CASSLEASTEAFF	13	TRBJ1-1	-	TRBV5-1	-
TGTGCCAGCAGCACTGACTACAGCTCCTACGAGCAGTACTTC	CASSTDYSSYEQYF	14	TRBJ2-7	-	TRBV11-2	once
TGTGCCAGTAGCCATGGACAGGGGAACACTGAAGCTTTCTTT	CASSHGQGNTEAFF	14	TRBJ1-1	TRBD1	TRBV19	-
TGTGCCAGCAGCCAAGGCCAGGCCTCGTCGGGTACCTCTGGAAACACCATATATTTT	CASSQGQASSGTSGNTIYF	19	TRBJ1-3	-	TRBV3-1/TRBV3-2	-
TGTGCCAGCTCACCCTCGGGCCCGAATGAAAAACTGTTTTTT	CASSPSGPNEKLFF	14	TRBJ1-4	-	TRBV18	-
TGTGCCAGCAGCCGCCAGGGGGCACATGAAAAACTGTTTTTT	CASSRQGAHEKLFF	14	TRBJ1-4	TRBD1	TRBV6-6	once
TGTGCCAGCAGCTCTGGACAGGGCCATAATTCACCCCTCCACTTT	CASSSGQGHNSPLHF	15	TRBJ1-6	TRBD1	TRBV7-6	once
TGCGCCAGCAGCCAAGAGGGTAGAGCGGGGGACACAGATACGCAGTATTTT	CASSQEGRAGDTDTQYF	17	TRBJ2-3	TRBD2	TRBV4-3	-
TGTGCCAGTAGTCTCTCCGGGGATACGCAGTATTTT	CASSLSGDTQYF	12	TRBJ2-3	-	TRBV19	-
TGCGCCAGCAGCTTGTCCCCCACGGAATCCTACGAGCAGTACTTC	CASSLSPTESYEQYF	15	TRBJ2-7	-	TRBV5-1	-
TGTGCCTGGAGGACAGGGGTTATGATAGATGAAAAACTGTTTTTT	CAWRTGVMIDEKLFF	15	TRBJ1-4	TRBD1	TRBV30	-
TGTGCCAGCTCACCACGGGGATTTGGCGGTGAAGCTTTCTTT	CASSPRGFGGEAFF	14	TRBJ1-1	-	TRBV18	once
TGTGCCAGCAGCTCGGGGGGTGGACGGCACTCCTACGAGCAGTACTTC	CASSSGGGRHSYEQYF	16	TRBJ2-7	TRBD2	TRBV7-2	-
TGTGCCAGCAGCCAAGTACTCCCTGAGCAGTTCTTC	CASSQVLPEQFF	12	TRBJ2-1	-	TRBV3-1/TRBV3-2	-
TGTGCCAGCCTGGGAGGGGGGAATGAAAAACTGTTTTTT	CASLGGGNEKLFF	13	TRBJ1-4	-	TRBV28	-
TGTGCCAGCAGCTTGGGGTCCCCTAGCACAGATACGCAGTATTTT	CASSLGSPSTDTQYF	15	TRBJ2-3	-	TRBV7-6	once
TGTGCCAACCCGAACTATGGCTACACCTTC	CANPNYGYTF	10	TRBJ1-2	-	TRBV25-1	-
TGTGCCAGCAGTTACTCGAGGGATGGGGGCACTGAAGCTTTCTTT	CASSYSRDGGTEAFF	15	TRBJ1-1	-	TRBV6-5	-
TGTGCCAGCAGAGGGGGGGCTGGAGGGGCCAAGGTAGCTTTCTTT	CASRGGAGGAKVAFF	15	TRBJ1-1	-	TRBV6-5	-
TGTGCCAGCAGCCCCCCTACGAACACCGGGGAGCTGTTTTTT	CASSPPTNTGELFF	14	TRBJ2-2	-	TRBV7-9	-
TGTGCCAGCAGCTTACACGGGACCGGGGAGCTGTTTTTT	CASSLHGTGELFF	13	TRBJ2-2	-	TRBV7-2	-
TGTGCCAGCAGTCGAACCGGGACTCTCCCGCAGTATTTT	CASSRTGTLPQYF	13	TRBJ2-3	-	TRBV28	-
TGTGCCACCAGCAGAGTCGGACGGGCTAATGAAAAACTGTTTTTT	CATSRVGRANEKLFF	15	TRBJ1-4	-	TRBV15	-
TGTGCCAGCAGCTCTAGCGGGGGCCGCTCCTACGAGCAGTACTTC	CASSSSGGRSYEQYF	15	TRBJ2-7	TRBD2	TRBV9	-
TGTGCCAGTGGACGCGGGAACTATGGCTACACCTTC	CASGRGNYGYTF	12	TRBJ1-2	-	TRBV2	-
TGCGCCAGCAGCACACTAGAGGGGGCTCGAAATGAGCAGTTCTTC	CASSTLEGARNEQFF	15	TRBJ2-1	TRBD1	TRBV5-1	-
TGTGCCACCAGTGGTTCCGGGGCTTCTGGAAACACCATATATTTT	CATSGSGASGNTIYF	15	TRBJ1-3	-	TRBV24-1	-
TGTGCCAGCAGCCACGGGGGGCGCACGATCTTT	CASSHGGRTIF	11	TRBJ1-1	-	TRBV14	-
TGCGCCAGCCGCAAAGACAGGGACAGGGCTTTCTTT	CASRKDRDRAFF	12	TRBJ1-1	TRBD1	TRBV5-1	-
TGCGCCAGCAGCTTGGGACAGGCCAGGAACTATGGCTACACCTTC	CASSLGQARNYGYTF	15	TRBJ1-2	-	TRBV5-1	-
TGTGCCAGCAGCTTTCAGGCCCCTGGAAACACCATATATTTT	CASSFQAPGNTIYF	14	TRBJ1-3	-	TRBV13	-